The entry that follows covers one TCR beta chain sequence. Its antigen is undetermined. Sequencing was performed with immunoSEQ multiplex PCR; in TCRdb, only in-frame clones are kept and a portion is missing. Among roughly 200,000 clones listed, just under 95% were seen once. Trimming removed 2 bases at V and 7 bases at J, with 11 bases between. The germline gives CDR1 MDHEN, CDR2 SYDVKM. The CDR3 spans 14 residues. This entry comes from a study of T cell responses to AZD1222 COVID-19 vaccine. General observations from the study: Vaccine-associated CD4 TCRs spanned spike, dominant at 160-218 and 743-854. Clonal diversity may have been underestimated in mostly white British donors. Recipients of two AZD1222 doses showed rising Spike-specific TCR breadth and depth.

The chain has TRBV28 and TRBJ2-2, with D possibly matching TRBD2 (7 bases). This TCR was recovered from an adult who received the MenACWY meningococcal vaccine as a control. The sequenced sample was peripheral blood, obtained 28 days after the second dose of the MenACWY control vaccine. CDR3 sequence: CASSLRGADGELFF. The CDR3 coding sequence is TGTGCCAGCAGTTTACGGGGGGCTGACGGGGAGCTGTTTTTT.